Shown below are 21 T cell receptor beta chains from a single sample sequenced in a study of beta chain features in type 1 diabetes. Sequencing targeted expressed TCRB transcripts, as all isolated RNA had been reverse transcribed. Produced via immunoSEQ multiplex PCR; TCRdb's table is partial and in-frame only. The sample carries under 900,000 clones, around a sixth recorded once. Sequenced sample: naive CD4+ T cells from blood. These receptors came from a woman between 18 and 30 years old in good health.

This clone showed up just a few times. This sequence joins TRBV6-5 and TRBJ2-1; D is unclear. Deletions cut 5 bases from V and 7 bases from J, with 6 bases between. CDR1 and CDR2 from the germline V gene are MNHEY and SVGAGI. The CDR3 spans 11 residues. The CDR3 bases are TGTGCCAGCAGTGAAGGTAATGAGCAGTTCTTC. Translation gives CASSEGNEQFF.

In this sample, this clone turned up a few times. The chain employs TRBV5-1 and TRBJ2-3, with 7 positions matching TRBD2. Losses at the gene ends were 2 bases for V and 4 bases for J; bases not matched to a gene: 7. The CDR3 consists of 15 residues. The germline V gene has CDR1 SGHRS and CDR2 YFSETQ. CDR3 residues: CASSLGLVGADTQYF. As DNA, the CDR3 is TGCGCCAGCAGCTTAGGACTAGTCGGGGCAGATACGCAGTATTTT.

V gene TRBV2 combines with J gene TRBJ1-1; perhaps TRBD1 as D (5 bases). From germline, CDR1 is SNHLY and CDR2 FYNNEI. V was pared by 3 bases and J by 4 bases, with 6 bases between. This CDR3 is 12 amino acids long. The CDR3 here is CASSETATEAFF. CDR3 sequence (DNA): TGTGCCAGCAGTGAGACAGCCACTGAAGCTTTCTTT.

This clone was seen only a few times. The chain carries TRBV11-2 and TRBJ1-1; TRBD1 is a possible D gene (6 bases). The CDR3 runs 12 residues. V dropped 2 bases and J dropped 11 bases, with 12 bases sitting between them. Per germline, CDR1 SGHAT and CDR2 FQNNGV. The CDR3 sequence: CASSLWGLGAFF. In nucleotides, the CDR3 is TGTGCCAGCAGCTTATGGGGGCTCGGTGCTTTCTTT.

The genes are TRBV10-3 and TRBJ1-5; D is uncertain. This CDR3 contains 13 residues. Germline V lookup: CDR1 ENHRY, CDR2 SYGVKD. Trimming shortened V by 0 bases and J by 1 base, and 1 base separated the two germline ends. CDR3: CAISESSNQPQHF. CDR3 nucleotide sequence: TGTGCCATCAGTGAGTCCAGCAATCAGCCCCAGCATTTT.

This clone came up a few times. The genes are TRBV29-1 and TRBJ2-2; D gene ambiguous. V lost 2 bases, J lost 3 bases, and 10 bases lay in between. The CDR3 length is 14 residues. Germline V CDR1 and CDR2: SQVTM, ANQGSEA. For the CDR3, the DNA is TGCAGCGTTGAATCCGTGGCAGACACCGGGGAGCTGTTTTTT. This gives the protein CSVESVADTGELFF.

The rearrangement uses TRBV19 and TRBJ2-5, with D possibly TRBD2 on 5 matching bases. The CDR3 length is 14 residues. CDR1 and CDR2 from the germline V gene are LNHDA and SQIVND (reference sequence). V was clipped by 5 bases and J by 5 bases, with 15 bases between them. The CDR3 loop is CASSPLDGGETQYF. CDR3 DNA: TGTGCCAGTAGTCCTCTGGACGGCGGGGAGACCCAGTACTTC. Full variable domain (missing parts from reference TRBV19 and TRBJ2-5): DGGITQSPKYLFRKEGQNVTLSCEQNLNHDAMYWYRQDPGQGLRLIYYSQIVNDFQKGDIAEGYSVSREKKESFPLTVTSAQKNPTAFYLCASSPLDGGETQYFGPGTRLLVL.

This chain uses TRBV15 with TRBJ2-5; 12 bases line up with TRBD2. TRBJ2-7 explains the end of the DNA better; the J call may be wrong. This CDR3 has 13 amino acids. CDR1 is LNHNV, CDR2 YYDKDF, per germline (reference sequence). The CDR3 spells CATGLAGTSEQYF. The CDR3 DNA follows: TGTGCCACCGGACTAGCGGGAACAAGCGAGCAGTACTTC.

The chain uses TRBV21-1 and TRBJ1-2. TRBV21-1 is a documented pseudogene. CDR3 length equals 16 residues. CDR3 nucleotide sequence: TGTGCCAGCACCCAAGCTCGGAAGCTCCCTAACTATGGCTACACCTTC. Translation gives CASTQARKLPNYGYTF.

This chain links TRBV7-8 with TRBJ2-3; the D is unclear. Germline values: CDR1 SGHVS, CDR2 FQNEAQ. The CDR3 extends over 14 amino acids. Trimming shortened V by 3 bases and J by 0 bases, and 7 bases separated the two germline ends. The CDR3 reads CASSFARSTDTQYF. For the CDR3, the DNA is TGTGCCAGCAGCTTTGCCCGGAGCACAGATACGCAGTATTTT.

This clone was seen only a few times. At one boundary the junction diverges from the germline segment, which might be a read error. This rearrangement joins TRBV9 to TRBJ2-3; perhaps TRBD2 as D (5 bases). This CDR3 spans 13 amino acids. CDR1 is SGDLS and CDR2 is YYNGEE in the germline V gene. CDR3 region: CASSGSSKDTQYF. In DNA, the CDR3 is TGTGCCAGCAGCGGATCTAGCAAAGATACGCAGTATTTT. Filled out from reference TRBV9 and TRBJ2-3, the complete variable domain reads DSGVTQTPKHLITATGQRVTLRCSPRSGDLSVYWYQQSLDQGLQFLIQYYNGEERAKGNILERFSAQQFPDLHSELNLSSLELGDSALYFCASSGSSKDTQYFGPGTRLTVL.

The sample holds a few counts of this clone. At one boundary the junction diverges from the germline segment, which might be a read error. V gene TRBV7-7 combines with J gene TRBJ2-7; D might be TRBD1 or TRBD2, each matching 5 bases. The CDR3 runs 14 residues. The germline V gene has CDR1 SSHAT and CDR2 FNYEAQ (reference sequence). The chain's CDR3 is CASNGTNGSYEQYF. The CDR3 nucleotides are TGTGCTAGCAATGGGACCAACGGATCCTACGAGCAGTACTTC.

V and J are TRBV18 and TRBJ2-4; D is ambiguous. The CDR3 runs 16 residues. The ends were cut back, 1 base at V and 0 bases at J, with 10 bases in the middle. Germline V gives CDR1 KGHSH, CDR2 LQKENI. Written as DNA, the CDR3 is TGTGCCAGCTCACCACTAGCCCTCCTAGCCAAAAACATTCAGTACTTC. Residues: CASSPLALLAKNIQYF.

In the case of this clone: The same CDR3 also results from other DNA sequences found in this sample. The chain employs TRBV9 and TRBJ2-5, with D possibly TRBD1 on 6 matching bases. The CDR3 loop spans 13 amino acids. Germline CDR1 reads SGDLS; CDR2 reads YYNGEE. The germline V and J ends were trimmed by 2 bases and 2 bases, with 7 bases remaining between them. This CDR3 reads CASSVTGQETQYF. DNA of the CDR3: TGTGCCAGCAGCGTCACAGGGCAAGAGACCCAGTACTTC.

V gene TRBV5-1 combines with J gene TRBJ2-7; 11 positions match TRBD1. The V gene's germline CDR1 is SGHRS and CDR2 YFSETQ. Trimming took 6 bases from V and 3 from J; bases not matched to a gene: 2. The CDR3 has 13 amino acids. CDR3 region: CASTGTGGYEQYF. The CDR3 DNA reads TGCGCCAGCACTGGGACAGGGGGCTACGAGCAGTACTTC. Drawing the rest from reference TRBV5-1 and TRBJ2-7, the complete variable domain is KAGVTQTPRYLIKTRGQQVTLSCSPISGHRSVSWYQQTPGQGLQFLFEYFSETQRNKGNFPGRFSGRQFSNSRSEMNVSTLELGDSALYLCASTGTGGYEQYFGPGTRLTVT.

This clone was observed a handful of times. This chain connects TRBV29-1 to TRBJ2-5, with a tentative D call TRBD2 (6 bases). The V end lost 5 bases, the J end lost 5 bases, and 12 bases lay between the germline ends. Germline assignment: CDR1 SQVTM and CDR2 ANQGSEA. This CDR3 is 12 amino acids long. The CDR3 DNA reads TGCAGCGTTAGTCCGGGGAGGGAGACCCAGTACTTC. Its protein is CSVSPGRETQYF.

This clone was seen more than once but under ten times. This sequence joins TRBV10-3 and TRBJ1-1, with D unclear. The CDR3 is made up of 15 amino acids. V lost 6 bases and J 6 bases, leaving 20 bases between the germline ends. Germline-derived CDR1 and CDR2 are ENHRY and SYGVKD. Here the CDR3 DNA reads TGTGCCATCAGAGGTTTGCCCGGCGGGGAGTCTGAAGCTTTCTTT. It specifies CAIRGLPGGESEAFF.

The CDR3 DNA is TGTGCCAGCAGTTGGATCGGTGGATCTGGGGCCAACGTCCTGACTTTC. Amino acids: CASSWIGGSGANVLTF. The rearrangement uses TRBV28 and TRBJ2-6; D is uncertain. The germline V gene has CDR1 MDHEN and CDR2 SYDVKM. The CDR3 covers 16 residues. The V end lost 4 bases, the J end lost 1 base, and 11 bases lay between the germline ends.

This chain links TRBV11-2 with TRBJ2-3; no clear D gene. This CDR3 contains 15 residues. Per germline, CDR1 SGHAT and CDR2 FQNNGV. The V end was cut by 5 bases, the J end by 5 bases, with 17 bases between. As DNA, the CDR3 is TGTGCCAGCAGCCCCGAGTTGGGGATCGGAGATACGCAGTATTTT. This codes for CASSPELGIGDTQYF. The full variable domain, with the rest looked up from reference TRBV11-2 and TRBJ2-3, is EAGVAQSPRYKIIEKRQSVAFWCNPISGHATLYWYQQILGQGPKLLIQFQNNGVVDDSQLPKDRFSAERLKGVDSTLKIQPAKLEDSAVYLCASSPELGIGDTQYFGPGTRLTVL.

This chain connects TRBV29-1 to TRBJ2-1; TRBD1 matches at 11 bases. After removal of 4 bases from V and 7 bases from J, the junction contained 12 bases not matched to a gene. CDR1 is SQVTM and CDR2 is ANQGSEA in the germline V gene. This CDR3 is 16 amino acids long. The CDR3: CSVGGDRDRGWNEQFF. The CDR3 DNA reads TGCAGCGTTGGTGGGGACCGGGACAGGGGGTGGAATGAGCAGTTCTTC.

The V and J genes are TRBV6-5 and TRBJ2-5; D possibly corresponds to TRBD1 (6 bases). Germline loops: CDR1 MNHEY, CDR2 SVGAGI. Deletions cut 6 bases from V and 0 bases from J, with 14 bases between. This CDR3 has 15 amino acids. The CDR3 loop is CASRFGQLYQETQYF. DNA for the CDR3: TGTGCCAGCAGGTTTGGACAGCTATACCAAGAGACCCAGTACTTC.